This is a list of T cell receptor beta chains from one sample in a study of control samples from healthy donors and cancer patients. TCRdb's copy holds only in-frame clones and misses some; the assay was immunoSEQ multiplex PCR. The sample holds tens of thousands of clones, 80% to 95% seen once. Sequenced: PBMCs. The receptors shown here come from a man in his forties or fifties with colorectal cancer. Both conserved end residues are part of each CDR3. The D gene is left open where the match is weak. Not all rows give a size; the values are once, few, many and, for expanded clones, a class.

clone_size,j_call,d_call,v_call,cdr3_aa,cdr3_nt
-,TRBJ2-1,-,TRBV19,CASSIWGSNEQFF,TGTGCCAGTAGTATATGGGGATCGAATGAGCAGTTCTTC
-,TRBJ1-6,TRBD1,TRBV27,CASSPSGTDNSPLHF,TGTGCCAGCAGTCCATCCGGGACAGATAATTCACCCCTCCACTTT
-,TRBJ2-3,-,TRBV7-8,CASSPEGRDGSTDTQYF,TGTGCCAGCAGCCCTGAGGGTCGGGACGGTAGCACAGATACGCAGTATTTT
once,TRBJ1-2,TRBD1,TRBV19,CASSMGDPGQLTNYGYTF,TGTGCCAGTAGTATGGGAGATCCGGGACAGCTCACTAACTATGGCTACACCTTC
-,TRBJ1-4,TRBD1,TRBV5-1,CASRNTGVDNEKLFF,TGCGCCAGCAGGAACACAGGGGTTGATAATGAAAAACTGTTTTTT
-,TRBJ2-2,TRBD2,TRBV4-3,CASSWQGGTGELFF,TGCGCCAGCAGCTGGCAGGGAGGGACCGGGGAGCTGTTTTTT
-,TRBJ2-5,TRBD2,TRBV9,CASSPRGGQETQYF,TGTGCCAGCAGCCCCCGGGGGGGCCAGGAGACCCAGTACTTC
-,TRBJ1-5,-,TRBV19,CASSIALGQPQHF,TGTGCCAGTAGTATAGCCCTTGGTCAGCCCCAGCATTTT
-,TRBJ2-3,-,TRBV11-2,CASSLGGGVADTQYF,TGTGCCAGCAGCTTAGGTGGTGGGGTAGCAGATACGCAGTATTTT
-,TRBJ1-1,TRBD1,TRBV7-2,CASSRDRATEAFF,TGTGCCAGCAGCCGGGACAGGGCCACTGAAGCTTTCTTT
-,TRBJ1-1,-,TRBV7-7,CASSKQQNTEAFF,TGTGCCAGCAGCAAACAGCAAAACACTGAAGCTTTCTTT
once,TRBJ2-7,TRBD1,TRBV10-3,CAISEIQGPYEQYF,TGTGCCATCAGTGAGATACAGGGGCCCTACGAGCAGTACTTC
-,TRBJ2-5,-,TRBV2,CASSAHRVRPWGETQYF,TGTGCCAGCAGCGCCCACAGGGTTAGGCCTTGGGGGGAGACCCAGTACTTC
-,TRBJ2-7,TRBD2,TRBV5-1,CASSRELAGGSEQYF,TGCGCCAGCAGCCGGGAACTAGCGGGGGGGAGTGAGCAGTACTTC
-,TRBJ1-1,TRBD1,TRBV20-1,CSAGTGDAAFF,TGCAGTGCTGGGACAGGGGATGCAGCTTTCTTT
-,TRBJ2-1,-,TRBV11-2,CASSFLPGADNEQFF,TGTGCCAGCAGCTTCTTACCAGGGGCTGACAATGAGCAGTTCTTC
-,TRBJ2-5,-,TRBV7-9,CASSLVAQGVRETQYF,TGTGCCAGCAGCTTAGTAGCTCAGGGAGTTCGAGAGACCCAGTACTTC
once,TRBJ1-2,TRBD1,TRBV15,CATSLKTGASYGYTF,TGTGCCACCAGCCTAAAGACAGGGGCTAGCTATGGCTACACCTTC
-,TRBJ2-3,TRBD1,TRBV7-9,CASSIRTGGADTQYF,TGTGCCAGCAGCATCAGGACAGGGGGCGCAGATACGCAGTATTTT
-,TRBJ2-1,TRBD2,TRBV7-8,CASSTALAGGFLDEQFF,TGTGCCAGCAGCACGGCGCTAGCGGGGGGGTTTTTAGATGAGCAGTTCTTC
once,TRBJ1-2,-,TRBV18,CASSPGRLDGYTF,TGTGCCAGCTCTCCTGGGCGGCTTGACGGCTACACCTTC
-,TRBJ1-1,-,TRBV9,CASSVRGETTEAFF,TGTGCCAGCAGCGTCAGGGGAGAGACCACTGAAGCTTTCTTT
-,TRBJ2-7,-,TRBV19,CASSMEGPSYEQYF,TGTGCCAGTAGTATGGAAGGGCCCTCCTACGAGCAGTACTTC
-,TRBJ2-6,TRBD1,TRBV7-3,CASSRQGGNSGANVLTF,TGTGCCAGCAGCCGACAGGGTGGGAACTCTGGGGCCAACGTCCTGACTTTC
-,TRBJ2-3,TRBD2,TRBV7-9,CASSPRVAGGYTDTQYF,TGTGCCAGCAGCCCAAGGGTAGCGGGGGGCTACACAGATACGCAGTATTTT
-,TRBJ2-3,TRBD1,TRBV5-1,CASSRDSLTDTQYF,TGCGCCAGTTCCCGGGACAGTCTCACAGATACGCAGTATTTT
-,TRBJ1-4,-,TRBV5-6,CASSLRGGGEKLFF,TGTGCCAGCAGCTTGAGAGGGGGAGGTGAAAAACTGTTTTTT
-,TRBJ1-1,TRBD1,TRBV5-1,CASSLSGTGDTEAFF,TGCGCCAGCAGCTTGTCCGGGACAGGGGACACTGAAGCTTTCTTT
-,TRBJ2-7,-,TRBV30,CAWDRDLSSHEQYF,TGTGCCTGGGACCGGGACCTAAGCTCCCACGAGCAGTACTTC
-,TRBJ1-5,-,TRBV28,CASSFLGDQPQHF,TGTGCCAGCAGTTTCCTAGGGGATCAGCCCCAGCATTTT
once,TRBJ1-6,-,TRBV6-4,CASKADGNSPLHF,TGTGCCAGCAAGGCAGACGGGAATTCACCCCTCCACTTT
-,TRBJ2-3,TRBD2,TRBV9,CASSALGGAGDTQYF,TGTGCCAGCAGCGCGCTCGGGGGGGCCGGAGATACGCAGTATTTT
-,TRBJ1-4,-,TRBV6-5,CARSDATNEKLFF,TGTGCCAGGTCGGATGCAACTAATGAAAAACTGTTTTTT
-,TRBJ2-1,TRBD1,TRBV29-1,CSVEGQGYNEQFF,TGCAGCGTTGAGGGACAGGGGTACAATGAGCAGTTCTTC
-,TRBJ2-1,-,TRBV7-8,CASREPGGVNEQFF,TGTGCCAGCAGGGAACCGGGCGGGGTCAATGAGCAGTTCTTC
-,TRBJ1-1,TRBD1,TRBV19,CASSIGDRSNTEAFF,TGTGCCAGTAGTATAGGGGACAGATCGAACACTGAAGCTTTCTTT
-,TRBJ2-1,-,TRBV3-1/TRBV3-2,CASSPDRLGEQFF,TGTGCCAGCAGCCCCGATCGACTCGGTGAGCAGTTCTTC
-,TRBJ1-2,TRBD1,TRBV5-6,CASSLGDRGGNYGYTF,TGTGCCAGCAGCTTGGGGGACAGGGGTGGCAACTATGGCTACACCTTC
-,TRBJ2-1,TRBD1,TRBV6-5,CASSYRTGGTYNEQFF,TGTGCCAGCAGCTACCGGACAGGGGGCACTTACAATGAGCAGTTCTTC
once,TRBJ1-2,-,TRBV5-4,CASSSPGTAYGYTF,TGTGCCAGCAGCTCCCCCGGGACGGCCTATGGCTACACCTTC
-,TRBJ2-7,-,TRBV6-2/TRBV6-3,CASSSPGRGGYEQYF,TGTGCCAGCAGTTCCCCGGGACGAGGTGGCTACGAGCAGTACTTC
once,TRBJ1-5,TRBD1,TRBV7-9,CASSLTGESQPQHF,TGTGCCAGCAGCTTAACAGGGGAAAGTCAGCCCCAGCATTTT
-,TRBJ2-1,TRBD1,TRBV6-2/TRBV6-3,CASSAPDRGPYNEQFF,TGTGCCAGCAGTGCCCCGGACAGGGGGCCCTACAATGAGCAGTTCTTC
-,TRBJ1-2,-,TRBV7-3,CASSPGPINYGYTF,TGTGCCAGCAGCCCCGGGCCAATTAACTATGGCTACACCTTC
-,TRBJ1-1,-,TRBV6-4,CASSVEVNTEAFF,TGTGCCAGCAGTGTTGAAGTGAACACTGAAGCTTTCTTT
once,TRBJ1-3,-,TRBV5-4,CASSSDQGSGNTIYF,TGTGCCAGCAGCTCAGACCAGGGATCGGGAAACACCATATATTTT
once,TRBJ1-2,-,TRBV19,CASRSTVSYGYTF,TGTGCCTCAAGATCGACAGTGTCCTATGGCTACACCTTC
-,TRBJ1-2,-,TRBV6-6,CASSYSHYTF,TGTGCCAGCAGTTACTCACACTACACCTTC
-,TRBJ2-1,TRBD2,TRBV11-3,CASSLGLAGGYNEQFF,TGTGCCAGCAGCTTAGGATTAGCGGGGGGGTACAATGAGCAGTTCTTC
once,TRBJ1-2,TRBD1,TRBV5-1,CASSLVFGGQGGTF,TGCGCCAGCAGCTTGGTGTTCGGAGGGCAGGGGGGCACCTTC
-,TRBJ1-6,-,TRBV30,CAWSPGSHNSPLHF,TGTGCCTGGAGTCCCGGTAGCCATAATTCACCCCTCCACTTT
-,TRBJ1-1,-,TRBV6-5,CASSAPGMNTEAFF,TGTGCCAGCAGCGCCCCCGGAATGAACACTGAAGCTTTCTTT
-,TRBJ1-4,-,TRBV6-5,CASSRGVGTNEKLFF,TGTGCCAGCAGTAGGGGGGTCGGGACTAATGAAAAACTGTTTTTT
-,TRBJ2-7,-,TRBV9,CASSVGGGVAEQYF,TGTGCCAGCAGCGTAGGAGGGGGGGTCGCCGAGCAGTACTTC
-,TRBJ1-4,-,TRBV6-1,CASSENTRTTNEKLFF,TGTGCCAGCAGTGAAAATACTCGGACAACTAATGAAAAACTGTTTTTT
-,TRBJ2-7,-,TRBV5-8,CASSFSPGARNEQYF,TGTGCCAGCAGCTTCTCTCCGGGGGCGCGTAACGAGCAGTACTTC
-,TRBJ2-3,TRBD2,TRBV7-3,CASRRRGGGAEGTQYF,TGTGCCAGCAGACGCCGGGGCGGGGGGGCCGAAGGTACGCAGTATTTT
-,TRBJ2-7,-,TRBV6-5,CASRDGTPSYEQYF,TGTGCCAGCAGGGATGGGACACCCTCCTACGAGCAGTACTTC
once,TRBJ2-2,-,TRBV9,CASSGGIYTGELFF,TGTGCCAGCAGCGGGGGTATATACACCGGGGAGCTGTTTTTT